This TCR beta chain was sequenced during a study of blood T cell repertoires in COVID-19. V was pared by 0 bases and J by 0 bases, with 8 bases between. CDR1 LNHNV and CDR2 YYDKDF come from the germline V gene (reference sequence). The CDR3 is 16 amino acids. TCRdb's table, derived via immunoSEQ multiplex PCR, lists solely in-frame clones and lacks some. The sample shows about 51,000 clones, 80% to 95% of them seen only once. This chain links TRBV15 with TRBJ1-4; no clear D gene. The source of this sequence is a man in his forties or fifties with acute or convalescent COVID-19. The sample comprised peripheral blood. CDR3 loop: CATSREPTSTNEKLFF. As DNA, the CDR3 is TGTGCCACCAGCAGAGAACCGACATCAACTAATGAAAAACTGTTTTTT.